This T cell receptor beta chain stems from a study of CD8+CD57+ T cells in acquired aplastic anemia (dated by TCRdb to the late 2010s). Regarding the research as a whole: DNA extracted from sorted CD4+ and CD8+ cells had a mean of approximately 3.3 ug, with a range of about 0.18 to 27.4 ug. A CD8+CD57+ expansion meant a frequency higher than the mean frequency seen in healthy subjects.

Patients chosen for sequencing had shown expansion of CD8+CD57+ cells by flow cytometry. Every patient had severe acquired aplastic anemia, diagnosed using the International Study of Aplastic Anemia and Agranulocytosis and Camitta criteria. Patients had received no therapy at the time of blood sampling. In this study, sorted CD4+ and CD8+ T cells from the blood of healthy subjects and of severe aplastic anemia patients had their TCR repertoires deep-sequenced. Patients were enrolled in the USA under clinicaltrials.gov protocols 00001620, 01623167, 00001397, 00071045, 00081523 and 00961064. Ficoll-Paque density gradient centrifugation was used to isolate peripheral blood mononuclear cells. CD4+ and CD8+ T cells were sorted by FACS or magnetic beads before DNA extraction. This clonotype was recorded once. Which antigen it targets is not known. Nothing much larger sits one base from this clone, and base qualities are not available. A lone read gives weak evidence.

The CDR3 covers 13 residues, taking in both the cysteine and the valine. Only CDR3 DNA remains: 39 bases, in frame from the first base. V is clipped by 1 base and J by 6 bases, and the sequence between their germline boundaries is 10 bases long. Genomic DNA served as template for TCR beta VDJ combination and CDR3 sequence profiling. TCR repertoire sequencing was run on an Illumina HiSeq 2000. Concerning the study's data processing: Repertoire assessment relied on Simpson's diversity index, CDR3 size and DJ length profiles, and TRBV/TRBJ rearrangement plots. Whichever DNA sequence was most abundant in the deep sequencing data was defined as the immunodominant clone. CDR3 amino acid sequences were screened for sharing across subjects and were compared with published repertoires and the VDJdb database. Through fastp at Q25 and MiXCR, TCRdb rebuilt clones from the public reads, retaining in-frame beta chains. All rows with the same CDR3 protein become a single entry with the most common DNA and genes. The V and J calls reflect TCRdb's pipeline rather than the authors' work. The sample table records about 240,000 distinct CDR3 sequences; around 46% of these occur just once. The top ten hold 7.8% of the sample.

The study at large found these results: Between patients and healthy controls, no significant difference in CD8+ Simpson's diversity was found (P=0.060). Around 31 CD8+ CDR3 sequences were shared between patients and controls but appeared highly expressed in patients and within their immunodominant clones.

Sequencing was performed on sorted CD4+, CD8+, or CD8+CD57+ T cells (not recorded which) from PBMCs. In this chain, TRBV12-3 or TRBV12-4 is recombined with TRBJ2-7, and the D gene may be TRBD2, 5 bases matching. This clonotype was obtained from a human donor with aplastic anemia. The nucleotides read TGTGCCAGCAGTTTAGGGCTAGCAAGCGAGCAGTACGTC. Translated, this is CASSLGLASEQYV.